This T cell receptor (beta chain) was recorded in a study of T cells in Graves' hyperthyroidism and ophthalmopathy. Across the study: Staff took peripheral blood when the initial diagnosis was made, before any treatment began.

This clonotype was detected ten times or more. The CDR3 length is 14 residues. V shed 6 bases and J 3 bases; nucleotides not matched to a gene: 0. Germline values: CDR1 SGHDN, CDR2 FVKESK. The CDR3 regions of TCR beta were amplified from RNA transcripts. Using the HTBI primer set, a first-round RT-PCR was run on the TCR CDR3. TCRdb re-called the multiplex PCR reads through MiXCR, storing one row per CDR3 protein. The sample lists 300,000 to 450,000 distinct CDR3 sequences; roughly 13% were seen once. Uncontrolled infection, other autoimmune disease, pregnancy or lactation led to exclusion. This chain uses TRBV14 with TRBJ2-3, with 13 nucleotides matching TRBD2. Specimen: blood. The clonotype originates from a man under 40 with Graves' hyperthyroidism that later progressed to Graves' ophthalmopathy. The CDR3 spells CASRLAGGTDTQYF. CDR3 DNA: TGTGCCAGCAGACTAGCGGGGGGGACAGATACGCAGTATTTT.